This TCR beta chain came from a study of PD-1 blockade in classical Hodgkin lymphoma. Study-wide points: Whereas CD4+ TCR diversity had risen significantly by C4D1, CD8+ TCR diversity had not. Similar baseline diversity was found in complete responders and newly diagnosed patients.

Comments on this clone: Its cognate antigen is unknown.

Profiling relied on immunoSEQ multiplex PCR, and the TCRdb table lists in-frame clones only, not all of them. Here the sample spans more than 90,000 clones, 81% being singletons. Every patient was affected by relapse after autologous stem cell transplantation, while exposure to brentuximab vedotin was not uniform. The CDR3 loop spans 13 amino acids. V lost 4 bases and J lost 7; bases outside the gene matches: 6. Germline-derived CDR1 and CDR2 are SGHNT and YYREEE (reference sequence). The gene calls are TRBV5-4 and TRBJ1-2; 8 bases line up with TRBD1. The sequencing used peripheral blood mononuclear cells (PBMCs), collected before the second cycle of nivolumab. The clonotype was recovered from a human donor with classical Hodgkin lymphoma. The CDR3 DNA sequence: TGTGCCAGCAGCACGGGACAGGAACGTGGCTACACCTTC. Amino acid sequence: CASSTGQERGYTF.